This T cell receptor (beta chain) was captured in a study of blood T cell repertoires in COVID-19. Study as a whole: COVID-19 samples from acute and convalescent phases originated in the United States, Italy and Spain. Sources were T cells, B-cell-depleted T cells, or PBMCs; the material itself was cDNA or gDNA.

Profiled with immunoSEQ multiplex PCR; TCRdb holds only in-frame clones, not every one. The repertoire holds hundreds of thousands of clones, with about nine tenths as singletons. This CDR3 has 19 amino acids. The V segment lost 2 bases and the J segment 4 bases; nucleotides outside the gene matches: 16. CDR1 MNHEY and CDR2 SVGEGT come from the germline V gene. This clone was observed once. This chain joins TRBV6-2 or TRBV6-3 and TRBJ2-7; 11 bases line up with TRBD1. The specimen was peripheral blood. This receptor was identified in a woman aged 30 to 39 with active or convalescent COVID-19. This CDR3 reads CASSYTFGQGAKYFYEQYF. CDR3 in DNA: TGTGCCAGCAGTTACACATTCGGACAGGGGGCAAAATACTTTTACGAGCAGTACTTC.